This passage covers 23 T cell receptor beta chains from one sample sequenced in a study of blood T cell repertoires in COVID-19. This table comes from immunoSEQ multiplex PCR, and its TCRdb copy is limited to in-frame clones, with some not included. The sample has 180,000 or so clones, roughly four fifths seen once. Sequenced material: peripheral blood. The receptors shown here come from a human donor with acute or convalescent COVID-19. The donor label of this sample is uncertain.

The chain is built from TRBV5-6 and TRBJ1-1; TRBD1 agrees at 12 bases. The CDR3 runs 15 residues. V lost 3 bases to trimming and J lost 6 bases; unmatched junction nucleotides: 6. Germline V gene sequence: CDR1 SGHDT, CDR2 YYEEEE. The CDR3 nucleotides are TGTGCCAGCAGCTGGGGGGACAGGGGGCTCGCTGAAGCTTTCTTT. It specifies CASSWGDRGLAEAFF.

This chain connects TRBV5-6 to TRBJ2-7; D might be TRBD1 (6 bases). V was trimmed by 3 bases and J by 3 bases, leaving 7 bases between them. Looked up from germline, CDR1 is SGHDT and CDR2 is YYEEEE. There are 12 residues in the CDR3. DNA for the CDR3: TGTGCCAGCAGCTCACAGGGCTACGAGCAGTACTTC. This encodes CASSSQGYEQYF.

The chain couples TRBV4-3 to TRBJ1-6, with TRBD1 identical over 11 bases. Germline V lookup: CDR1 LGHNA, CDR2 YSLEER. J lost 7 bases, V lost 4 bases, and 3 bases had no gene match. The CDR3 is 15 residues long. CDR3 sequence: CASSRGDRGNSPLHF. The DNA for the CDR3 is TGCGCCAGCAGCCGGGGGGACAGGGGGAATTCACCCCTCCACTTT.

The chain recombines TRBV9 with TRBJ2-7, with TRBD2 matching 10 bases. V was clipped by 0 bases and J by 2 bases; unmatched bases: 2. CDR1 is SGDLS and CDR2 is YYNGEE in the germline V gene. The CDR3 has 15 amino acids. The CDR3 loop is CASSVASGSAYEQYF. The CDR3 bases are TGTGCCAGCAGCGTAGCTAGCGGGAGCGCCTACGAGCAGTACTTC.

The chain recombines TRBV5-1 with TRBJ2-5; D unclear. In germline, CDR1 is SGHRS, CDR2 YFSETQ. CDR3 size: 14 residues. Between the trimmed V and J ends, which lost 0 bases and 2 bases, there was a span of 8 bases. CDR3: CASSLAPSQETQYF. CDR3 nucleotide sequence: TGCGCCAGCAGCTTGGCCCCGAGTCAAGAGACCCAGTACTTC.

This clone was recorded only once. The chain combines TRBV6-5 with TRBJ1-2, with D uncertain. Trimming removed 7 bases from V and 2 bases from J, with 17 bases in between. The V gene's germline CDR1 is MNHEY and CDR2 SVGAGI. This CDR3 has 15 amino acids. Here the CDR3 DNA reads TGTGCCAGCACCCGCGCCCTTCCCGTCAACTATGGCTACACCTTC. Its protein product is CASTRALPVNYGYTF.

CDR3 region: CASSLDRVINNSPLHF. The CDR3 DNA reads TGTGCCAGCAGCTTGGACAGGGTGATCAATAATTCACCCCTCCACTTT. V usage is TRBV7-2 and J usage is TRBJ1-6; 8 bases line up with TRBD1. The CDR3 sequence is 16 residues long. Germline V gene data show CDR1 as SGHTA and CDR2 as FQGNSA. Trimming at V came to 3 bases and at J to 5 bases, leaving 6 bases not matched to a gene.

J is TRBJ2-1 and V is TRBV29-1; D remains unclear. V lost 2 bases and J lost 12, with 11 bases in between. CDR1 and CDR2 (germline): SQVTM, ANQGSEA. The CDR3 contains 11 residues. CDR3 protein: CSVESAMWQFF. DNA of the CDR3: TGCAGCGTTGAATCCGCGATGTGGCAGTTCTTC.

Regarding this clone: Within the sample, other DNA sequences also encode this same CDR3. The rearrangement joins TRBV5-1 to TRBJ1-2; the match to TRBD1 covers 8 bases. Germline CDR1 and CDR2: SGHRS and YFSETQ. The CDR3 is 12 residues long. J lost 7 bases, V lost 4 bases, and 3 bases had no gene match. Written as DNA, the CDR3 is TGCGCCAGCAGCCTAGGACAGGGTGGCTACACCTTC. This sequence encodes CASSLGQGGYTF. The full variable domain, rest sourced from reference TRBV5-1 and TRBJ1-2, is KAGVTQTPRYLIKTRGQQVTLSCSPISGHRSVSWYQQTPGQGLQFLFEYFSETQRNKGNFPGRFSGRQFSNSRSEMNVSTLELGDSALYLCASSLGQGGYTFGSGTRLTVV.

The CDR3 region is CASSSAEDYGYTF. Written as DNA, the CDR3 is TGTGCCAGCAGCTCCGCAGAGGACTATGGCTACACCTTC. This rearrangement joins TRBV28 to TRBJ1-2; D ambiguous. V was pared by 6 bases and J by 3 bases, with 11 bases between. Germline V gives CDR1 MDHEN, CDR2 SYDVKM. This CDR3 is 13 amino acids long.

CDR3 bases: TGTGCCACCAGTGACTCCCAAGAGACCCAGTACTTC. It encodes CATSDSQETQYF. This chain links TRBV24-1 with TRBJ2-5; D ambiguous. Germline-derived CDR1 and CDR2 are KGHDR and SFDVKD. The CDR3 runs 12 residues. Trimming removed 4 bases from V and 1 base from J, with 3 bases in between.

The chain joins TRBV10-3 to TRBJ2-1, with 7 bases identical to TRBD2. The CDR3 spans 14 residues. Germline values: CDR1 ENHRY, CDR2 SYGVKD. Trimming at V came to 6 bases and at J to 9 bases, leaving 11 bases not matched to a gene. CDR3 in DNA: TGTGCCATCAGAACCAGCGGGGTTGTGGGTGAGCAGTTCTTC. This encodes CAIRTSGVVGEQFF.

The chain combines TRBV14 with TRBJ2-7; tentatively, D is TRBD2 (5 bases). Germline V gene data show CDR1 as SGHDN and CDR2 as FVKESK. Trimming shortened V by 6 bases and J by 7 bases, and 13 bases separated the two germline ends. This CDR3 region has 12 residues. CDR3 sequence: CASSFTTGEQYF. CDR3 nucleotide sequence: TGTGCCAGCAGTTTTACGACGGGGGAGCAGTACTTC.

The sample holds one count of this clone. The chain is built from TRBV18 and TRBJ1-5; D is unresolved. V lost 1 base and J 1 base, leaving 5 bases between the germline ends. The germline V gene encodes CDR1 KGHSH and CDR2 LQKENI. This CDR3 is built from 14 residues. The CDR3 DNA reads TGTGCCAGCTCACCACAGAGAAGCAATCAGCCCCAGCATTTT. This sequence encodes CASSPQRSNQPQHF.

V is TRBV19 and J is TRBJ2-1, with 9 bases that match TRBD2. Germline V CDR1 and CDR2: LNHDA, SQIVND (reference sequence). V lost 3 bases to trimming and J lost 4 bases; unmatched junction nucleotides: 7. CDR3 length: 16 residues. In DNA form, the CDR3 reads TGTGCCAGTAGTATCTCACTAGCGGGTTTATACAATGAGCAGTTCTTC. The encoded protein is CASSISLAGLYNEQFF.

The chain uses TRBV28 and TRBJ1-4; TRBD1 is a possible D gene (6 bases). The germline V gene has CDR1 MDHEN and CDR2 SYDVKM. V was trimmed by 4 bases and J by 5 bases, leaving 17 bases between them. CDR3 length: 16 amino acids. This CDR3 is CASSSRKGGFNEKLFF. In nucleotides, the CDR3 is TGTGCCAGCAGTTCCCGTAAGGGGGGGTTCAATGAAAAACTGTTTTTT.

The chain couples TRBV27 to TRBJ1-5; 8 bases line up with TRBD1. CDR1 and CDR2 from the germline V gene are MNHEY and SMNVEV (reference sequence). The CDR3 covers 15 residues. The J segment lost 2 bases and the V segment lost 6 bases, leaving 6 bases of the junction unmatched. The CDR3 sequence is CASRTGQGGNQPQHF. Here the CDR3 DNA reads TGTGCCAGCAGGACCGGACAGGGCGGCAATCAGCCCCAGCATTTT.

The chain joins TRBV6-5 to TRBJ2-7; the match to TRBD1 covers 9 bases. The CDR3 spans 16 residues. J lost 6 bases, V lost 0 bases, and 9 bases had no gene match. The V gene's germline CDR1 is MNHEY and CDR2 SVGAGI. Here the CDR3 DNA reads TGTGCCAGCAGTTACTCTGCCCCGGGACAGGGTTCCGAGCAGTACTTC. This gives the protein CASSYSAPGQGSEQYF.

V is TRBV10-1 and J is TRBJ1-4, with a weak D call TRBD1 (5 bases). This CDR3 comprises 13 residues. The germline V gene encodes CDR1 WNHNN and CDR2 SYGVQD (reference sequence). Trimming took off 10 bases at V and 10 bases at J, with 19 bases between the two ends. CDR3 DNA sequence: TGCGCCAAGATGACAGCACAACTTGGAAAACTGTTTTTT. Amino acids: CAKMTAQLGKLFF.

The chain has TRBV6-2 or TRBV6-3 and TRBJ1-6; maybe TRBD1 (6 bases). Germline values: CDR1 MNHEY, CDR2 SVGEGT. Trimming cost V 2 bases and J 7 bases, with 12 bases left between them. The length of the CDR3 is 15 residues. The CDR3 loop reads CASSYATGINSPLHF. The CDR3 region has the DNA TGTGCCAGCAGTTACGCGACAGGAATCAATTCACCCCTCCACTTT.

The CDR3: CASSPRTSGRLEQFF. The CDR3 DNA follows: TGTGCCAGCAGTCCACGGACTAGCGGGAGACTTGAGCAGTTCTTC. This chain links TRBV27 with TRBJ2-1, with TRBD2 identical over 13 bases. V lost 5 bases to trimming and J lost 9 bases; unmatched junction nucleotides: 7. CDR1 MNHEY and CDR2 SMNVEV come from the germline V gene (reference sequence). The CDR3 loop spans 15 amino acids.

The V call is TRBV27, the J call TRBJ1-2; tentative D call: TRBD1 (5 bases). CDR3 length: 14 residues. V was pared by 4 bases and J by 6 bases, with 15 bases between. Per germline, CDR1 MNHEY and CDR2 SMNVEV (reference sequence). The CDR3 is CASSSRAGRNGYTF. Written as DNA, the CDR3 is TGTGCCAGCAGTTCCCGCGCAGGGAGGAATGGCTACACCTTC.

The V and J genes are TRBV28 and TRBJ2-6; 7 bases line up with TRBD1. The CDR3 extends over 16 amino acids. The V segment lost 4 bases and the J segment 1 base; nucleotides outside the gene matches: 4. The germline V gene encodes CDR1 MDHEN and CDR2 SYDVKM. As DNA, the CDR3 is TGTGCCAGCAGTTCGATGGACAGGTCTGGGGCCAACGTCCTGACTTTC. It codes for CASSSMDRSGANVLTF.